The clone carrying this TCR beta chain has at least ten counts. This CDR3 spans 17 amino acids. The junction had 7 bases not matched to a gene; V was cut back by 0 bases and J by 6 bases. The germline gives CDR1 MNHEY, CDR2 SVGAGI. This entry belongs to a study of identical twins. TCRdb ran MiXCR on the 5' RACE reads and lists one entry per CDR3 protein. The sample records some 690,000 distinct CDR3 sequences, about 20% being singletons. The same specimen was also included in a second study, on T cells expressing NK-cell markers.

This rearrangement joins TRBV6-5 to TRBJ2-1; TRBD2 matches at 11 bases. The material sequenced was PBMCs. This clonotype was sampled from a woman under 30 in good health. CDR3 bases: TGTGCCAGCAGTTACTCCTACACTAGCGGGAGCCGCAATGAGCAGTTCTTC. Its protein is CASSYSYTSGSRNEQFF.